In this sample, the clone carrying this T cell receptor beta chain turned up many times. V lost 6 bases to trimming and J lost 5 bases; unmatched junction nucleotides: 24. This CDR3 region has 20 residues. The sample is drawn from a study of tumor-infiltrating lymphocytes in oesophageal squamous cell carcinoma. TCRdb reprocessed the PCR reads via MiXCR and lists one record per CDR3 protein. The table includes more than 3,000 distinct CDR3 sequences, just under 20% detected once. The chain uses TRBV6-7 and TRBJ1-4, with 7 bases that match TRBD1. TRBV6-7 is placed among ORFs of uncertain function. The TCR originated in a male donor with esophageal squamous cell carcinoma. The sample was normal esophageal tissue next to the tumor. Here the CDR3 DNA reads TGTGCCAGCAGCCACCGACAGGGAGGCCCGAGTACTCCACGCAATGAAAAACTGTTTTTT. Its translation is CASSHRQGGPSTPRNEKLFF.